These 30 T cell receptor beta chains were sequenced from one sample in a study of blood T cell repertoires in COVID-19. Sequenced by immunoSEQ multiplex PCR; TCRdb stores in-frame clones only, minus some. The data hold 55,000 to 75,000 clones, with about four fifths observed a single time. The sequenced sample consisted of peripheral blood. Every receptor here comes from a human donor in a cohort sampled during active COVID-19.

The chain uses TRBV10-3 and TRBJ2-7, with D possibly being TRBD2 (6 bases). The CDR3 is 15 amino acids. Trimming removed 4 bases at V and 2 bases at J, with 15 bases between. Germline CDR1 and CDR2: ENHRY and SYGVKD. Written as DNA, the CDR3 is TGTGCCATCAGTGGAGGGAGGACGGACGCCTACGAGCAGTACTTC. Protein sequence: CAISGGRTDAYEQYF.

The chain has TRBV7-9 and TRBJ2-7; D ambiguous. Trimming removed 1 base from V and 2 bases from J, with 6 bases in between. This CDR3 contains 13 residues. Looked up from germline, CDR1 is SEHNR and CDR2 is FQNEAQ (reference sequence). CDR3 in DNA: TGTGCCAGCAGCTTAGATGGCCCCTACGAGCAGTACTTC. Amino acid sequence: CASSLDGPYEQYF.

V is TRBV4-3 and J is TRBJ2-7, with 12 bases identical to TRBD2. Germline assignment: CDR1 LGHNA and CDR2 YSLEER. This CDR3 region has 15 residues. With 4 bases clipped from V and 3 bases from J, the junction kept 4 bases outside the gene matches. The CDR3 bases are TGCGCCAGCAGCCCGAGGACTAGCGGGATCTACGAGCAGTACTTC. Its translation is CASSPRTSGIYEQYF.

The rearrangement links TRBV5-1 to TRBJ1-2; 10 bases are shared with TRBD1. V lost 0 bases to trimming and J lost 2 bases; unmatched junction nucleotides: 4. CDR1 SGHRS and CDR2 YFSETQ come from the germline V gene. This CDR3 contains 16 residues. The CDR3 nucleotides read TGCGCCAGCAGCTTGGACCCGGGACAGGGGAACTATGGCTACACCTTC. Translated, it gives CASSLDPGQGNYGYTF.

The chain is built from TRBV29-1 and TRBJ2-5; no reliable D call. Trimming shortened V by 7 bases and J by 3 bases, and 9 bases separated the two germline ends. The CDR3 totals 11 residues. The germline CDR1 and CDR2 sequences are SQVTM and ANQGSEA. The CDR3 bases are TGCAGCGCCGCGCCCGAAGAGACCCAGTACTTC. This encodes CSAAPEETQYF. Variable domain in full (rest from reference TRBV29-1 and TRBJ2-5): SAVISQKPSRDICQRGTSLTIQCQVDSQVTMMFWYRQQPGQSLTLIATANQGSEATYESGFVIDKFPISRPNLTFSTLTVSNMSPEDSSIYLCSAAPEETQYFGPGTRLLVL.

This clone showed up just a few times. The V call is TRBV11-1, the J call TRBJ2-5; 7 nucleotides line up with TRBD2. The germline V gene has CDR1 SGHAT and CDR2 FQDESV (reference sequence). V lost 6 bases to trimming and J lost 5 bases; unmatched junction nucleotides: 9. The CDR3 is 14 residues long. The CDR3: CASSPRRGKETQYF. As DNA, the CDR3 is TGTGCCAGCAGTCCACGGCGGGGGAAGGAGACCCAGTACTTC.

CDR3 region: CASSPPGRDGGEQFF. DNA for the CDR3: TGTGCCAGCTCACCGCCCGGACGGGATGGAGGTGAGCAGTTCTTC. The chain combines TRBV18 with TRBJ2-1; perhaps TRBD2 as D (5 bases). CDR3 length equals 15 residues. Per germline, CDR1 KGHSH and CDR2 LQKENI. Trimming removed 3 bases from V and 9 bases from J, with 18 bases in between.

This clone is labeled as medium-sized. The CDR3: CASSLGGREIDEQYF. CDR3 bases: TGCGCCAGCAGCTTGGGCGGGAGGGAGATCGACGAGCAGTACTTC. The rearrangement uses TRBV5-1 and TRBJ2-7, with TRBD2 matching 9 bases. The CDR3 runs to 15 residues. CDR1 is SGHRS, CDR2 YFSETQ, per germline. V shed 0 bases and J 5 bases; nucleotides not matched to a gene: 6.

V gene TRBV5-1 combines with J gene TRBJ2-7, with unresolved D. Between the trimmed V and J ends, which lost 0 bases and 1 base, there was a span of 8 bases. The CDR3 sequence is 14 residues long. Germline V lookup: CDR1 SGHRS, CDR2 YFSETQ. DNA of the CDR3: TGCGCCAGCAGCTTGGCCCACGGGTCCTACGAGCAGTACTTC. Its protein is CASSLAHGSYEQYF.

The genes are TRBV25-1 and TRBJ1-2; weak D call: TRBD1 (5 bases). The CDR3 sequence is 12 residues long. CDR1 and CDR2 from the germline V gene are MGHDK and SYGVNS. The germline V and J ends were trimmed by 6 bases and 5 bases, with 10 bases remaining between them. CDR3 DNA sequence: TGTGCCAGCAGCTCGACAGCTTATGGCTACACCTTC. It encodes CASSSTAYGYTF.

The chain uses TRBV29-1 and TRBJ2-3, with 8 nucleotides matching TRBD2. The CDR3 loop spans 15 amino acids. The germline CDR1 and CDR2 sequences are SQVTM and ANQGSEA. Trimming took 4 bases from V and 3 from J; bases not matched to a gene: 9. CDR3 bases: TGCAGCGTTGCGGGAGGGTGGTTGGGGACAGATACGCAGTATTTT. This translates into CSVAGGWLGTDTQYF.

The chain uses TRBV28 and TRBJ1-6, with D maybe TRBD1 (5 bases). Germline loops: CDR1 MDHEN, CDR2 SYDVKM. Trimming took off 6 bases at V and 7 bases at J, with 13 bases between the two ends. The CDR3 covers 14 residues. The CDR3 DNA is TGTGCCAGCAGATTGACGGGGGAAAATTCACCCCTCCACTTT. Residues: CASRLTGENSPLHF. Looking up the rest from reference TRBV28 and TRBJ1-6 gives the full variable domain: DVKVTQSSRYLVKRTGEKVFLECVQDMDHENMFWYRQDPGLGLRLIYFSYDVKMKEKGDIPEGYSVSREKKERFSLILESASTNQTSMYLCASRLTGENSPLHFGNGTRLTVT.

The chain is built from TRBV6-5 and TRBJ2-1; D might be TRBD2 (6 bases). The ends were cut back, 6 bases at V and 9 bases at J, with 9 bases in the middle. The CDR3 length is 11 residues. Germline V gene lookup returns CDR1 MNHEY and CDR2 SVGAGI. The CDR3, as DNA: TGTGCCAGCAGGGGACTCGGTGAGCAGTTCTTC. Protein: CASRGLGEQFF.

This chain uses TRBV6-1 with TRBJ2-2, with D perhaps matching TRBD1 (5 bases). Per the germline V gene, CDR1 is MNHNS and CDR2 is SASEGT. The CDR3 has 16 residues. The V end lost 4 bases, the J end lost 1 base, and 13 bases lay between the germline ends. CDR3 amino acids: CASSGGTIWNTGELFF. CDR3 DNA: TGTGCCAGCAGTGGGGGCACTATTTGGAACACCGGGGAGCTGTTTTTT.

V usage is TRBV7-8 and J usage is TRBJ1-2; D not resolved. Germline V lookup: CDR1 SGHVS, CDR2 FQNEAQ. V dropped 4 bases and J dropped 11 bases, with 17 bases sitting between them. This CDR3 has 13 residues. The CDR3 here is CASSSGTWEGYTF. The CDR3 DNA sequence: TGTGCCAGCAGCTCAGGAACTTGGGAGGGATACACCTTC.

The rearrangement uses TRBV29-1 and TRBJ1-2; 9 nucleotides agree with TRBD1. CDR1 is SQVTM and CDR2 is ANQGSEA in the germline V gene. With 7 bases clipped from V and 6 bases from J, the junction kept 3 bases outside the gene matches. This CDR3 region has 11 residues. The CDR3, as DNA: TGCAGCGCCCGGACAGGGGATGGCTACACCTTC. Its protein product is CSARTGDGYTF.

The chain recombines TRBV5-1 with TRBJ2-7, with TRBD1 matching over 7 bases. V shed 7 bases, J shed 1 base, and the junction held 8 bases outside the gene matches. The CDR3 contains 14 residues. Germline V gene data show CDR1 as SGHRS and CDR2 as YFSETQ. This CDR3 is CASRRTGDSYEQYF. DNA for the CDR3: TGCGCCAGCCGTCGGACAGGAGATTCCTACGAGCAGTACTTC.

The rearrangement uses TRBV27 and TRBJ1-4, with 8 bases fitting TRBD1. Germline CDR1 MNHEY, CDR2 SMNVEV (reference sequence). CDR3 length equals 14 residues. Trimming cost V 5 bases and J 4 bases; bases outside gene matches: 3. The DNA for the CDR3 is TGTGCCAGCAGTACAGGGGGAGGTAATGAAAAACTGTTTTTT. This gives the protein CASSTGGGNEKLFF.

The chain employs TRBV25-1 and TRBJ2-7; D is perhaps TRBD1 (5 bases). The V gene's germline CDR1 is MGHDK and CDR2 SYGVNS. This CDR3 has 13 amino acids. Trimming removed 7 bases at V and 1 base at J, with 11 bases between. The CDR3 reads CASNGAGSYEQYF. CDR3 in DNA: TGTGCCAGCAATGGGGCAGGGTCCTACGAGCAGTACTTC.

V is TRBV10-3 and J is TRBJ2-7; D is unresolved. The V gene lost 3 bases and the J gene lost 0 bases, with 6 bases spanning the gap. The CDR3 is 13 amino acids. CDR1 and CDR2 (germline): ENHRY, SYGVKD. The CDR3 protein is CAISDNYSYEQYF. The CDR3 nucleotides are TGTGCCATCAGTGACAACTACTCCTACGAGCAGTACTTC.

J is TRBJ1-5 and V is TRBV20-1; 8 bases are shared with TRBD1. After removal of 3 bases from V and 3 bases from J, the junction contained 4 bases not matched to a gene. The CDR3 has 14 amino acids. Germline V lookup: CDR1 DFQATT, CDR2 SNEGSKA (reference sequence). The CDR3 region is CSASRDRFNQPQHF. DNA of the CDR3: TGCAGTGCTAGTCGGGACAGGTTCAATCAGCCCCAGCATTTT.

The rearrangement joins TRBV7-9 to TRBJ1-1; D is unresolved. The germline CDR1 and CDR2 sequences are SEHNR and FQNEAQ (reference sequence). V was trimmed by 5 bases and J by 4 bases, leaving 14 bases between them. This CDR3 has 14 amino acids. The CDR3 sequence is CASSPILEGTEAFF. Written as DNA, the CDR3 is TGTGCCAGCAGCCCCATTCTTGAGGGCACTGAAGCTTTCTTT. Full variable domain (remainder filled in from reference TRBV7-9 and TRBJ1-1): DTGVSQNPRHKITKRGQNVTFRCDPISEHNRLYWYRQTLGQGPEFLTYFQNEAQLEKSRLLSDRFSAERPKGSFSTLEIQRTEQGDSAMYLCASSPILEGTEAFFGQGTRLTVV.

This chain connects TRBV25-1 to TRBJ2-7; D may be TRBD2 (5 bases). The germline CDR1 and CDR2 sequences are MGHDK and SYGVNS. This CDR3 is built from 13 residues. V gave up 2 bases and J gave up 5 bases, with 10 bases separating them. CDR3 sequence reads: CASSERRYHEQYF. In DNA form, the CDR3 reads TGTGCCAGCAGTGAACGGAGGTACCACGAGCAGTACTTC.

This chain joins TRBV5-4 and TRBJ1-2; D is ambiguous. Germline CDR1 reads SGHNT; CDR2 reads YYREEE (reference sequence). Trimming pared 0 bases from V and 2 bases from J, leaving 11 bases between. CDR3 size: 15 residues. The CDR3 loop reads CASSLAGRYNYGYTF. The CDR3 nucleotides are TGTGCCAGCAGCTTGGCGGGGAGGTACAACTATGGCTACACCTTC.

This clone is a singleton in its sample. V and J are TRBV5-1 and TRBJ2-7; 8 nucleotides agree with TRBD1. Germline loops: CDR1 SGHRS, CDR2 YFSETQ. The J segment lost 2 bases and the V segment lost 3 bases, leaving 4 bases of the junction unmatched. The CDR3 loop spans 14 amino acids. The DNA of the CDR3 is TGCGCCAGCAGCTCCGGGACAGGTCCCTACGAGCAGTACTTC. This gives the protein CASSSGTGPYEQYF. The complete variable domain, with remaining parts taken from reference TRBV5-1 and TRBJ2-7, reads KAGVTQTPRYLIKTRGQQVTLSCSPISGHRSVSWYQQTPGQGLQFLFEYFSETQRNKGNFPGRFSGRQFSNSRSEMNVSTLELGDSALYLCASSSGTGPYEQYFGPGTRLTVT.

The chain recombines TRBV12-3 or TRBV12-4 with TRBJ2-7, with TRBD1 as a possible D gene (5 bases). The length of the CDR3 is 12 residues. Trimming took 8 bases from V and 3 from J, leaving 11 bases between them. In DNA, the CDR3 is TGTGCCAGCCAGCTTAGGGGCTACGAGCAGTACTTC. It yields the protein CASQLRGYEQYF.

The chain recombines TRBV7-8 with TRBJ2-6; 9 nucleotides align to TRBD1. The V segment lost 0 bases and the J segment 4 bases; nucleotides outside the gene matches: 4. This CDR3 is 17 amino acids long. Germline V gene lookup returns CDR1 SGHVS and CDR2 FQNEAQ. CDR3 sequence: CASSLAGQGPGANVLTF. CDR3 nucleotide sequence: TGTGCCAGCAGCTTAGCGGGACAGGGCCCCGGGGCCAACGTCCTGACTTTC.

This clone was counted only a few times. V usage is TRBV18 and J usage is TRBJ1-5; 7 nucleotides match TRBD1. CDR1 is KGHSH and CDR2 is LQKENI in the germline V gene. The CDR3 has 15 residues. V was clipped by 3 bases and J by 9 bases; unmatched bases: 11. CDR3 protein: CASSPGTVSWGPQHF. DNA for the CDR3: TGTGCCAGCTCACCGGGGACAGTTTCATGGGGGCCCCAGCATTTT. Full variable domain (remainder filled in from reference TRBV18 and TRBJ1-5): NAGVMQNPRHLVRRRGQEARLRCSPMKGHSHVYWYRQLPEEGLKFMVYLQKENIIDESGMPKERFSAEFPKEGPSILRIQQVVRGDSAAYFCASSPGTVSWGPQHFGDGTRLSIL.

CDR3 nucleotides: TGTGCCAGCAGCTGGTCGGGTCAGGAGACCCAGTACTTC. It yields the protein CASSWSGQETQYF. The V gene is TRBV7-9, the J gene TRBJ2-5; D uncertain. This CDR3 contains 13 residues. In germline, CDR1 is SEHNR, CDR2 FQNEAQ (reference sequence). The V gene lost 4 bases and the J gene lost 5 bases, with 11 bases spanning the gap.

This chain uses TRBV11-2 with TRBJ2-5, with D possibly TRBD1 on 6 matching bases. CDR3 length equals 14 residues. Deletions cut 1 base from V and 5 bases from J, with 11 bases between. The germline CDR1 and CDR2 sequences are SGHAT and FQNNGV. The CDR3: CASSLGGGGETQYF. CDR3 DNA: TGTGCCAGCAGCTTAGGAGGGGGTGGGGAGACCCAGTACTTC.